This record looks at one T cell receptor (beta chain) sequence and its context. The data stem from a study of blood T cell repertoires in COVID-19. CDR1 and CDR2 from the germline V gene are SEHNR and FQNEAQ (reference sequence). V dropped 5 bases and J dropped 8 bases, with 10 bases sitting between them. The length of the CDR3 is 13 residues. Libraries were prepared by immunoSEQ multiplex PCR; TCRdb keeps only in-frame clonotypes and omits some of them. The sample lists approximately 150,000 clones; around 85% were seen once. This clonotype originated in a human donor in a cohort sampled during active COVID-19. The chain couples TRBV7-9 to TRBJ1-6, with unresolved D. Sequencing was done on a sample of peripheral blood. This chain's CDR3 is CASSPFVDSPLHF. CDR3 in DNA: TGTGCCAGCAGCCCCTTCGTAGATTCACCCCTCCACTTT. The entire variable domain, with the rest obtained from reference TRBV7-9 and TRBJ1-6, is as follows: DTGVSQNPRHKITKRGQNVTFRCDPISEHNRLYWYRQTLGQGPEFLTYFQNEAQLEKSRLLSDRFSAERPKGSFSTLEIQRTEQGDSAMYLCASSPFVDSPLHFGNGTRLTVT.